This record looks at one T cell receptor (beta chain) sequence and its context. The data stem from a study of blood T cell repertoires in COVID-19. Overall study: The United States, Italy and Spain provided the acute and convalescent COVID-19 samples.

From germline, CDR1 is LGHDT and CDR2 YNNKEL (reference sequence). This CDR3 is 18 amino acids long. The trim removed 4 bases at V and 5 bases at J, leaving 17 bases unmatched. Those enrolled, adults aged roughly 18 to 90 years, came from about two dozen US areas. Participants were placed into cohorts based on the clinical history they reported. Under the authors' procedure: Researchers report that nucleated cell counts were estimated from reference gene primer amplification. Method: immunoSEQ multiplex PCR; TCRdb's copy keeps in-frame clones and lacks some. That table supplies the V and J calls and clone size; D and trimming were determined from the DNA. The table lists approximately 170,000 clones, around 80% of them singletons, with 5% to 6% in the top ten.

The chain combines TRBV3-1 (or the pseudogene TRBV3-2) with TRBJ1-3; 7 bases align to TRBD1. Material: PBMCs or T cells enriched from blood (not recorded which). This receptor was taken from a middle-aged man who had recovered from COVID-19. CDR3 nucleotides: TGTGCCAGCAGCCCCCTCGACGGGGAGAGGGGGCAAAGAAACACCATATATTTT. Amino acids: CASSPLDGERGQRNTIYF.